This is a list of T cell receptor beta chains from one sample in a study of cytomegalovirus exposure and HLA in healthy donors. Measured with immunoSEQ multiplex PCR; TCRdb has only the in-frame clones, and not every one. The data show 210,000 or so clones, about 80% seen once. The material sequenced was PBMCs. The receptors stem from an older woman in good health and CMV-seropositive. Both conserved end residues are part of each CDR3. D genes are given only for firm matches. A row's size may be missing; if present it is once, few, many or a size class.

-,TRBJ1-5,-,TRBV5-1,CASSLGQANQPQHF,TGCGCCAGCAGCTTGGGGCAGGCCAATCAGCCCCAGCATTTT
-,TRBJ2-2,-,TRBV29-1,CSVVVDLNTGELFF,TGCAGCGTTGTAGTCGACTTGAACACCGGGGAGCTGTTTTTT
TRBD1,TRBJ1-4,-,TRBV27,CAILPGTGIISTNEKLFF,TGTGCCATCCTGCCCGGGACAGGGATAATCTCAACTAATGAAAAACTGTTTTTT
-,TRBJ2-5,once,TRBV15,CATSRDNPQAPETQYF,TGTGCCACCAGCAGAGATAATCCCCAGGCGCCAGAGACCCAGTACTTC
-,TRBJ1-5,-,TRBV19,CASSMRHQPQHF,TGTGCCAGTAGTATGAGGCATCAGCCCCAGCATTTT
-,TRBJ2-5,-,TRBV15,CATSKEAGLITPQTQYF,TGTGCCACCAGCAAGGAGGCGGGACTGATTACCCCCCAGACCCAGTACTTC
-,TRBJ1-5,-,TRBV6-6,CASSYSSGGPQHF,TGTGCCAGCAGTTACTCGAGTGGTGGGCCCCAGCATTTT
-,TRBJ2-7,-,TRBV11-2,CASSLAVSYEQYF,TGTGCCAGCAGCTTGGCTGTCTCCTACGAGCAGTACTTC
TRBD1,TRBJ1-2,-,TRBV5-4,CASSPGGQGARGGYTF,TGTGCCAGCAGCCCCGGAGGACAGGGGGCTAGGGGAGGCTACACCTTC
-,TRBJ2-7,few,TRBV7-9,CASSRNSYEQYF,TGTGCCAGCAGCAGAAATTCCTACGAGCAGTACTTC
-,TRBJ1-3,-,TRBV9,CASSVVGSGGDTIYF,TGTGCCAGCAGCGTAGTTGGTTCTGGTGGAGACACCATATATTTT
-,TRBJ2-5,few,TRBV19,CATRTVGETQYF,TGTGCCACCCGGACAGTGGGGGAGACCCAGTACTTC
-,TRBJ1-1,-,TRBV11-2,CASRVSQMNTEAFF,TGTGCCAGCAGGGTTTCACAGATGAACACTGAAGCTTTCTTT
-,TRBJ2-3,-,TRBV28,CASSIKGGASDTQYF,TGTGCCAGCAGTATCAAGGGGGGGGCCTCCGATACGCAGTATTTT
TRBD2,TRBJ2-3,-,TRBV7-2,CASSFGPGREVDTQYF,TGTGCCAGCAGCTTCGGCCCGGGGCGGGAGGTAGATACGCAGTATTTT
-,TRBJ1-1,once,TRBV18,CASLSFIGAMNTEAFF,TGTGCCAGCTTAAGCTTCATTGGGGCAATGAACACTGAAGCTTTCTTT
TRBD1,TRBJ2-7,-,TRBV10-3,CAITKTGSGDEQYF,TGTGCCATCACGAAGACAGGGAGCGGCGACGAGCAGTACTTC
-,TRBJ2-2,-,TRBV30,CAWKGWATNTGELFF,TGTGCCTGGAAAGGTTGGGCTACGAACACCGGGGAGCTGTTTTTT
-,TRBJ1-6,-,TRBV7-2,CASSIQVPNSPLHF,TGTGCCAGCAGCATACAGGTACCCAATTCACCCCTCCACTTT
-,TRBJ1-5,few,TRBV2,CASSGGIQPQHF,TGTGCCAGCAGTGGAGGGATCCAGCCCCAGCATTTT
TRBD1,TRBJ1-6,-,TRBV2,CASSAQGAYNSPLHF,TGTGCCAGCAGCGCCCAGGGGGCCTATAATTCACCCCTCCACTTT
TRBD2,TRBJ2-7,few,TRBV5-4,CASSLWLAGDGQDEQYF,TGTGCCAGCAGCTTGTGGCTAGCGGGAGACGGTCAGGACGAGCAGTACTTC
-,TRBJ2-2,-,TRBV6-5,CASRTQGNGELFF,TGTGCCAGCAGAACGCAGGGGAACGGGGAGCTGTTTTTT
-,TRBJ2-3,-,TRBV27,CASSPSGSDTQYF,TGTGCCAGCAGTCCCTCAGGGTCAGATACGCAGTATTTT
TRBD2,TRBJ2-3,once,TRBV6-5,CASSYRGGGTDTQYF,TGTGCCAGCAGTTACCGGGGGGGAGGGACAGATACGCAGTATTTT
TRBD1,TRBJ1-1,once,TRBV2,CASSTMTGGTEAFF,TGTGCCAGCAGCACCATGACAGGGGGCACTGAAGCTTTCTTT
TRBD1,TRBJ2-3,few,TRBV5-5,CASQQGGSGTDTQYF,TGTGCCAGCCAACAGGGGGGTAGCGGCACAGATACGCAGTATTTT